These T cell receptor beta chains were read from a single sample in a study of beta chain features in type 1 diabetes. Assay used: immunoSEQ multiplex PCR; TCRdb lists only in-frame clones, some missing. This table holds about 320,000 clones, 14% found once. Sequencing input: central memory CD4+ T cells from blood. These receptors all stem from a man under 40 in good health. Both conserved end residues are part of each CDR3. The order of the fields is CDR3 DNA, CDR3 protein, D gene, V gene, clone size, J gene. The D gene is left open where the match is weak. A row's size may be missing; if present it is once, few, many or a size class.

TGCAGCGTTCGACAGGGAAATTCACCCCTCCACTTT | CSVRQGNSPLHF | TRBD1 | TRBV29-1 | few | TRBJ1-6
TGTGCCAGCTCAACCGGTGGACAGGGCTACGAGCAGTACTTC | CASSTGGQGYEQYF | TRBD1 | TRBV18 | few | TRBJ2-7
TGTGCCAGCAGCCTAGAAGCGGGGGCGAGGTCCTACGAGCAGTACTTC | CASSLEAGARSYEQYF | TRBD2 | TRBV7-2 | NA | TRBJ2-7
TGTGCCAGCAGCTCTGGGCTTACCCCCACTGAAGCTTTCTTT | CASSSGLTPTEAFF | NA | TRBV11-2 | NA | TRBJ1-1
TGTGCCAGCAGCTTAGCGCTGGGACAGGCATATGGCTACACCTTC | CASSLALGQAYGYTF | TRBD1 | TRBV7-2 | NA | TRBJ1-2
TGTGCCAGCAGCGTAAATGGGGATTCACCCCTCCACTTT | CASSVNGDSPLHF | NA | TRBV7-9 | many | TRBJ1-6
TGTGCCAGCAGCTTATACAATTCCTACGAGCAGTACTTC | CASSLYNSYEQYF | NA | TRBV7-2 | NA | TRBJ2-7
TGTGCCATCAGTGAGTCACAGGGACTAGGCTACACCTTC | CAISESQGLGYTF | NA | TRBV10-3 | NA | TRBJ1-2
TGTGCCAGCAGCGGATCCGGCAACAAAAGGGACAATGAGCAGTTCTTC | CASSGSGNKRDNEQFF | NA | TRBV9 | NA | TRBJ2-1
TGTGCCAGCAGTGACCCATACGGAAATGAGCAGTTCTTC | CASSDPYGNEQFF | NA | TRBV6-5 | few | TRBJ2-1
TGTGCCAGCAGCTCGATTAAGACAGGGGTTTTTGAAGCTTTCTTT | CASSSIKTGVFEAFF | TRBD1 | TRBV4-2 | NA | TRBJ1-1
TGTGCCAGCAGCTTAGCGCGGGCGAGCCGCTCCTACAATGAGCAGTTCTTC | CASSLARASRSYNEQFF | NA | TRBV7-2 | NA | TRBJ2-1
TGTGCCAGCAGCTTCGGGGGCTCCTATAATTCACCCCTCCACTTT | CASSFGGSYNSPLHF | NA | TRBV7-2 | few | TRBJ1-6
TGTGCCAGCAGCTTGATCGGGCAGGGGGGATTCCTGTTTATACAAGAGACCCAGTACTTC | CASSLIGQGGFLFIQETQYF | NA | TRBV5-4 | NA | TRBJ2-5
TGTGCCAGCAGCCAGATCGGTAGCTCCTACAATGAGCAGTTCTTC | CASSQIGSSYNEQFF | NA | TRBV14 | few | TRBJ2-1
TGCGCCAGCAGCCAAGACCGGAGCGGGAGGTCCGGGGCCCAGTACTTC | CASSQDRSGRSGAQYF | TRBD2 | TRBV4-3 | few | TRBJ2-5
TGTGCCAGCAGCTTGGGGTCAGGGAGCACAGATACGCAGTATTTT | CASSLGSGSTDTQYF | NA | TRBV5-6 | few | TRBJ2-3
TGTGCCAGCAAACTCCGGGACAGGGTCTACGAGCAGTACTTC | CASKLRDRVYEQYF | TRBD1 | TRBV6-5 | NA | TRBJ2-7
TGCAGCGTTGACCGCAACAGGGAGAAAGATGGCTACACCTTC | CSVDRNREKDGYTF | NA | TRBV29-1 | NA | TRBJ1-2
TGTGCCAGCAGCTTGCCCAGCGAGTATGGCTACACCTTC | CASSLPSEYGYTF | NA | TRBV5-6 | NA | TRBJ1-2
TGTGCCAGCAGCTCCATCCGGGGTGCGTATTCACCCCTCCACTTT | CASSSIRGAYSPLHF | NA | TRBV7-2 | few | TRBJ1-6
TGTGCCAGCAGCTTTGGACGCTCCTACGAGCAGTACTTC | CASSFGRSYEQYF | NA | TRBV5-5 | many | TRBJ2-7
TGTGCCAGCACCGCCTCGGGCACCGGGGCAGATACGCAGTATTTT | CASTASGTGADTQYF | NA | TRBV28 | few | TRBJ2-3
TGTGCCAGCAGACTAGCGGGCTCCTACAATGAGCAGTTCTTC | CASRLAGSYNEQFF | TRBD2 | TRBV6-5 | NA | TRBJ2-1
TGTGCCAGCAGCCCGCCCCGGGACAGGACTGAAGCTTTCTTT | CASSPPRDRTEAFF | TRBD1 | TRBV11-2 | few | TRBJ1-1
TGTGCCAGCAGGGACAGGGTTTCGGGTCAGCCCCAGCATTTT | CASRDRVSGQPQHF | TRBD1 | TRBV6-1 | few | TRBJ1-5
TGTGCCAGCAGCCGTCAGGGTAGCGGGGGGGCGGAGACCCAGTACTTC | CASSRQGSGGAETQYF | TRBD2 | TRBV7-2 | few | TRBJ2-5
TGTGCCAGCAGTTACTCGATTCCAGTAAGAGGAAACACCATATATTTT | CASSYSIPVRGNTIYF | NA | TRBV6-5 | few | TRBJ1-3
TGTGCCATCAGTGGAGGGGGTGAGCAGTTCTTC | CAISGGGEQFF | NA | TRBV10-3 | many | TRBJ2-1
TGTGCCGGCCGAGCGGGGCCGCAAGAGACCCAGTACTTC | CAGRAGPQETQYF | TRBD2 | TRBV18 | NA | TRBJ2-5
TGTGCCAGCAGCCAGGGGCCGGGACACCCCTACGAGCAGTACTTC | CASSQGPGHPYEQYF | NA | TRBV7-9 | NA | TRBJ2-7
TGTGCCAGCAGCCCAACCGGGACTCCTAACACCGGGGAGCTGTTTTTT | CASSPTGTPNTGELFF | NA | TRBV9 | many | TRBJ2-2
TGTGCCAGCTCAGCCCAAGTTGGGGGGCTGAGCAATCAGCCCCAGCATTTT | CASSAQVGGLSNQPQHF | NA | TRBV18 | few | TRBJ1-5
TGTGCCAGCAGCTTAGCCATCCACGCAGATACGCAGTATTTT | CASSLAIHADTQYF | NA | TRBV7-2 | many | TRBJ2-3
TGCGCCAGCAGCCAAGTACCTAGCGGGAGCTGGGAGACCCAGTACTTC | CASSQVPSGSWETQYF | TRBD2 | TRBV4-1 | few | TRBJ2-5
TGTGCCAGCTCACCACAAACAGATGGAGGCTACACCTTC | CASSPQTDGGYTF | NA | TRBV18 | NA | TRBJ1-2
TGTGCCAGCAGCTCAGGGACAGGGAACTATGGCTACACCTTC | CASSSGTGNYGYTF | TRBD1 | TRBV11-3 | NA | TRBJ1-2
TGTGCCAGCAGCGTTGGGACTAGCCCACAGTTAGATACGCAGTATTTT | CASSVGTSPQLDTQYF | TRBD2 | TRBV5-6 | few | TRBJ2-3
TGTGCCAGCAGCTCCGCGACAGCGGAAGCTTTCTTT | CASSSATAEAFF | NA | TRBV11-2 | NA | TRBJ1-1
TGTGCCAGCAGCCCACAGACAGGGGGCTTTAATGAGCAGTTCTTC | CASSPQTGGFNEQFF | TRBD1 | TRBV9 | NA | TRBJ2-1
TGTGCCAGACGGAGGGGTGGGACCCAGTACTTC | CARRRGGTQYF | NA | TRBV6-5 | NA | TRBJ2-5
TGTGCCAGCAGTTACTCCCGGGGGAGGGAGAACATTCAGTACTTC | CASSYSRGRENIQYF | TRBD2 | TRBV6-5 | NA | TRBJ2-4
TGTGCCAGCAGCTTGGGAGGCCGTTCGAGCTCCTACGAGCAGTACTTC | CASSLGGRSSSYEQYF | NA | TRBV5-6 | NA | TRBJ2-7
TGTGCCAGCAGCTTAGTGGCTAGCGGGGGATACACCGGGGAGCTGTTTTTT | CASSLVASGGYTGELFF | TRBD2 | TRBV7-2 | many | TRBJ2-2
TGTGCCAGTAGTAAGACGCAGGGCTTGGCTTTCTTT | CASSKTQGLAFF | NA | TRBV19 | NA | TRBJ1-1
TGTGCCAGCAGCTTGGGCGGGGCTCACTCCGTTAAGGAAAAACTGTTTTTT | CASSLGGAHSVKEKLFF | NA | TRBV5-4 | few | TRBJ1-4
TGTGCCAGCAGCCAAGTAGGGGAGACCCAGTACTTC | CASSQVGETQYF | NA | TRBV5-4 | NA | TRBJ2-5
TGTGCCAGCAGTTACGGACAGGCGAACACCGGGGAGCTGTTTTTT | CASSYGQANTGELFF | TRBD1 | TRBV6-5 | NA | TRBJ2-2
TGTGCCAGCAGCGGATACGTGCAGTACTTC | CASSGYVQYF | NA | TRBV7-2 | few | TRBJ2-7
TGTGCCAGCAGCTTTTACACCGGGACACAGAACACCGGGGAGCTGTTTTTT | CASSFYTGTQNTGELFF | NA | TRBV7-2 | few | TRBJ2-2
TGTGCCAGCAGCTTATCGGGGACCCAGTACTTC | CASSLSGTQYF | NA | TRBV11-1 | NA | TRBJ2-5
TGTGCCAGCAGTTACTCCCACCAACAAGAGACCCAGTACTTC | CASSYSHQQETQYF | NA | TRBV6-6 | many | TRBJ2-5